This T cell receptor (beta chain) was sequenced for a study of blood T cells in healthy people across ages. Across the study: Roughly one uniquely barcoded beta molecule per two T cells was captured. Regarding the study as a whole: Estimates based on one million T cells were treated as lower bounds.

The authors ran a second PCR of about 7 to 12 cycles using a sample-barcoded 5' primer and a J-beta primer mix. CDR3-containing paired-end reads numbered at least 3 million in each sample. From the 5' RACE reads, TCRdb called clonotypes with MiXCR, one entry per CDR3 protein. The table lists about 1.8 million distinct CDR3 sequences, 49% of them singletons. This clonotype was seen only a few times. Its antigen is as yet unknown. At one end, the junction sequence differs from germline, possibly due to a read error. The sample was blood. This clonotype was obtained from a woman between 35 and 50 years old in good health.

CDR3 nucleotides: TGTGCCAGCAGTGAATCGGGGGTGGCAATCCCCAATGGGCAGTTCTTC. Translating it yields CASSESGVAIPNGQFF. V and J are TRBV2 and TRBJ2-1, with TRBD2 as a possible D gene (6 bases). CDR1 is SNHLY and CDR2 is FYNNEI in the germline V gene. This CDR3 comprises 16 residues.